Listed below are T cell receptor beta chains from one sample, sequenced in a study of beta chain features in type 1 diabetes. TCRdb keeps only in-frame clones here, not all; method: immunoSEQ multiplex PCR. The sample records hundreds of thousands of clones, roughly 13% being singletons. The sequenced sample was naive CD4+ T cells from blood. These receptors were collected from a young man in good health. The CDR3 runs from the conserved cysteine through the conserved F or W. Fields, in order: clone size, V gene, D gene, J gene, CDR3 protein, CDR3 DNA. D genes are given only for firm matches. Clone size is not always given. Where it is, it says once, few, many or a class for expanded clones.

>few|TRBV28|TRBD1|TRBJ2-5
CASSSRQGSQETQYF
TGTGCCAGCAGTTCCCGACAGGGATCCCAAGAGACCCAGTACTTC
>few|TRBV29-1|NA|TRBJ1-3
CSVELQGNTIYF
TGCAGCGTTGAATTACAGGGCAACACCATATATTTT
>NA|TRBV7-2|NA|TRBJ2-3
CASTVRVGDTQYF
TGTGCCAGCACCGTCAGGGTGGGAGATACGCAGTATTTT
>NA|TRBV30|TRBD2|TRBJ2-3
CAWSAASGGVDTQYF
TGTGCCTGGAGTGCGGCTAGCGGGGGAGTAGATACGCAGTATTTT
>many|TRBV5-6|TRBD1|TRBJ2-4
CASSFPGQVQYF
TGTGCCAGCAGCTTTCCGGGACAGGTCCAGTACTTC
>NA|TRBV4-3|NA|TRBJ1-2
CASSQGDSRDYTF
TGCGCCAGCAGCCAGGGCGACTCGCGGGACTACACCTTC
>NA|TRBV5-4|TRBD2|TRBJ2-1
CASSLVRLAGGQAYNEQFF
TGTGCCAGCAGCTTAGTTAGACTAGCGGGAGGGCAAGCCTACAATGAGCAGTTCTTC
>NA|TRBV15|NA|TRBJ2-3
CATSRRTMDTQYF
TGTGCCACCAGCAGGCGAACTATGGATACGCAGTATTTT
>few|TRBV29-1|TRBD1|TRBJ2-7
CSVEGQGGYEQYF
TGCAGCGTTGAGGGACAGGGGGGCTACGAGCAGTACTTC
>few|TRBV7-2|TRBD2|TRBJ2-1
CASSVLAGGHNEQFF
TGTGCCAGCAGCGTGCTAGCGGGGGGACACAATGAGCAGTTCTTC
>few|TRBV6-6|NA|TRBJ2-4
CASKLGGTDIQYF
TGTGCCAGCAAGTTGGGAGGTACGGACATTCAGTACTTC
>few|TRBV7-3|NA|TRBJ2-7
CASSSRGSGDEQYF
TGTGCCAGCAGCTCCCGCGGGTCGGGGGACGAGCAGTACTTC
>few|TRBV19|NA|TRBJ2-2
CASTSSQGSNTGELFF
TGTGCCAGTACATCGTCCCAGGGTTCGAACACCGGGGAGCTGTTTTTT
>NA|TRBV10-3|TRBD2|TRBJ2-1
CAIRGSGVSYNEQFF
TGTGCCATCAGGGGTAGCGGGGTCAGCTACAATGAGCAGTTCTTC
>NA|TRBV7-9|TRBD2|TRBJ2-7
CASSLAAGASEQYF
TGTGCCAGCAGCTTAGCGGCGGGAGCTTCCGAGCAGTACTTC
>NA|TRBV28|NA|TRBJ1-2
CASSTPGEGYGYTF
TGTGCCAGCAGTACCCCAGGGGAGGGGTATGGCTACACCTTC
>few|TRBV30|TRBD2|TRBJ2-5
CAWSATGLAGVQETQYF
TGTGCCTGGAGTGCGACCGGACTAGCGGGAGTTCAAGAGACCCAGTACTTC
>NA|TRBV27|NA|TRBJ2-7
CASSLFDRWDGFYEQYF
TGTGCCAGCAGTTTGTTCGACAGGTGGGACGGTTTTTACGAGCAGTACTTC
>NA|TRBV6-5|TRBD1|TRBJ2-7
CASSNRDRGYEQYF
TGTGCCAGCAGCAACCGGGACAGGGGATACGAGCAGTACTTC
>few|TRBV5-1|NA|TRBJ2-7
CASSLGLQGYEQYF
TGCGCCAGCAGCTTGGGTTTGCAGGGTTACGAGCAGTACTTC
>few|TRBV7-9|NA|TRBJ2-7
CASSFVRGYEQYF
TGTGCCAGCAGCTTCGTTCGGGGGTACGAGCAGTACTTC
>few|TRBV27|NA|TRBJ1-2
CASRALRAGEGYTF
TGTGCCAGCAGGGCACTTAGGGCAGGGGAAGGCTACACCTTC
>many|TRBV30|NA|TRBJ2-4
CAWSGSNIQYF
TGTGCCTGGAGCGGGTCGAACATTCAGTACTTC
>few|TRBV20-1|NA|TRBJ2-3
CSGGDSGTQYF
TGCAGTGGGGGGGACTCGGGTACGCAGTATTTT
>few|TRBV19|NA|TRBJ1-2
CASRQMQGPGGYTF
TGTGCCAGTAGACAAATGCAGGGTCCAGGTGGCTACACCTTC
>few|TRBV7-9|TRBD1|TRBJ1-1
CASSSKGDREAFF
TGTGCCAGCAGCTCAAAGGGGGACAGGGAGGCTTTCTTT
>few|TRBV28|TRBD1|TRBJ1-5
CASSLPRTGRLYSNQPQHF
TGTGCCAGCAGTTTACCTCGGACAGGCCGACTCTATAGCAATCAGCCCCAGCATTTT
>NA|TRBV28|NA|TRBJ2-6
CASNHRVWMSGANVLTF
TGTGCCAGCAATCACAGGGTTTGGATGTCTGGGGCCAACGTCCTGACTTTC
>few|TRBV20-1|TRBD2|TRBJ2-5
CSAREGGGIYF
TGCAGTGCTAGAGAGGGGGGAGGGATATACTTC
>NA|TRBV7-9|NA|TRBJ2-3
CASSLAFGANTDTQYF
TGTGCCAGCAGCTTAGCGTTTGGGGCCAACACAGATACGCAGTATTTT
>NA|TRBV5-4|NA|TRBJ1-4
CASSPAGTEKLFF
TGTGCCAGCAGCCCCGCGGGTACTGAAAAACTGTTTTTT
>NA|TRBV30|TRBD2|TRBJ2-5
CAWTAGGYQETQYF
TGTGCCTGGACCGCGGGGGGGTACCAAGAGACCCAGTACTTC
>NA|TRBV28|TRBD2|TRBJ2-3
CASSLLGLVTDTQYF
TGTGCCAGCAGTTTACTGGGACTAGTGACAGATACGCAGTATTTT
>few|TRBV5-1|NA|TRBJ2-1
CASSLVAGLGEQFF
TGCGCCAGCAGCTTGGTGGCGGGACTGGGTGAGCAGTTCTTC
>NA|TRBV30|TRBD2|TRBJ2-3
CAWTPGWASGATDTQYF
TGTGCCTGGACCCCGGGGTGGGCTAGCGGGGCCACAGATACGCAGTATTTT
>NA|TRBV7-2|NA|TRBJ2-3
CASSLELALDTQYF
TGTGCCAGCAGCTTAGAACTAGCCTTAGATACGCAGTATTTT
>NA|TRBV19|TRBD1|TRBJ1-2
CASTRQGPYGYTF
TGTGCCAGCACGCGACAGGGTCCCTATGGCTACACCTTC
>few|TRBV5-8|TRBD1|TRBJ1-2
CASSGQGTHRYTF
TGTGCCAGCAGCGGACAGGGCACTCATAGGTACACCTTC
>NA|TRBV13|TRBD2|TRBJ2-3
CASSLGSAGGAADTQYF
TGTGCCAGCAGCTTAGGTTCTGCGGGGGGGGCGGCGGATACGCAGTATTTT
>few|TRBV6-6|NA|TRBJ1-1
CASSYRDTEAFF
TGTGCCAGCAGTTATAGAGACACTGAAGCTTTCTTT
>few|TRBV7-3|NA|TRBJ2-1
CASSLTTYGYNEQFF
TGTGCCAGCAGCTTAACGACATACGGCTACAATGAGCAGTTCTTC
>NA|TRBV30|NA|TRBJ1-3
CAWSVGSVGNTIYF
TGTGCCTGGAGTGTGGGCAGTGTCGGAAACACCATATATTTT
>NA|TRBV5-1|TRBD2|TRBJ2-3
CASSVRGDSTDTQYF
TGCGCCAGCAGCGTCCGGGGGGATTCCACAGATACGCAGTATTTT
>NA|TRBV29-1|TRBD1|TRBJ1-2
CSVDPDRVRVGYTF
TGCAGCGTGGACCCGGACAGGGTGAGGGTTGGCTACACCTTC
>few|TRBV21-1|NA|TRBJ2-4
CASSKVVETMLAKNIQYF
TGTGCCAGCAGCAAAGTTGTGGAGACGATGTTAGCCAAAAACATTCAGTACTTC
>NA|TRBV7-2|NA|TRBJ1-5
CASSLFPGNQPQHF
TGTGCCAGCAGCTTATTTCCGGGAAATCAGCCCCAGCATTTT
>NA|TRBV7-3|NA|TRBJ2-3
CASSSETDTQYF
TGTGCCAGCAGCTCAGAAACAGATACGCAGTATTTT
>NA|TRBV7-2|NA|TRBJ2-1
CASSLGPTSSSYNEQFF
TGTGCCAGCAGTCTGGGGCCCACGTCTAGCTCCTACAATGAGCAGTTCTTC
>few|TRBV27|NA|TRBJ1-1
CASSLWTTDTEAFF
TGTGCCAGCAGTTTATGGACGACAGACACTGAAGCTTTCTTT
>few|TRBV28|NA|TRBJ1-2
CASNSPQGTNYGYTF
TGTGCCAGCAACTCCCCACAGGGAACTAACTATGGCTACACCTTC
>few|TRBV10-3|TRBD2|TRBJ2-5
CAISERLAGETQYF
TGTGCCATCAGTGAGAGACTAGCGGGGGAGACCCAGTACTTC
>few|TRBV7-3|NA|TRBJ1-1
CASSQSWGPNTEAFF
TGTGCCAGCAGCCAAAGTTGGGGGCCGAACACTGAAGCTTTCTTT
>few|TRBV5-1|NA|TRBJ1-5
CASSLSGDGQPQHF
TGCGCCAGCAGTTTGAGCGGGGACGGTCAGCCCCAGCATTTT
>few|TRBV30|NA|TRBJ1-2
CAWSPTTGPGYTF
TGTGCCTGGAGTCCAACGACAGGACCGGGCTACACCTTC
>few|TRBV7-2|TRBD2|TRBJ2-1
CASSLELAGGYNEQFF
TGTGCCAGCAGCTTAGAACTAGCGGGGGGCTACAATGAGCAGTTCTTC
>NA|TRBV6-1|NA|TRBJ2-2
CASSDTNFSGELFF
TGTGCCAGCAGTGACACCAACTTTTCCGGGGAGCTGTTTTTT
>NA|TRBV4-3|TRBD2|TRBJ2-1
CASSQAAGTYNEQFF
TGCGCCAGCAGCCAAGCAGCGGGAACCTACAATGAGCAGTTCTTC